This T cell receptor (beta chain) was profiled in a study of OX40 agonist ivuxolimab in advanced cancers. For the study at large: Antecedent anti-PD-1, anti-PD-L1 or anti-CTLA-4 therapy was permissible, with roughly 40% having received some. Study findings and constraints: At 0.1 to 3.0 mg/kg and by week 6, clonal expansion occurred in CD4+ and CD8+ blood T cells.

Trimming stripped 2 bases from V and 4 bases from J, with 14 bases between. Germline CDR1 SGDLS, CDR2 YYNGEE. The CDR3 spans 15 residues. About this clone itself: The antigen is not known.

Some clones are missing from TCRdb's copy, which holds only in-frame ones; the method was immunoSEQ multiplex PCR. This sample carries about 69,000 clones, approximately 91% of them seen once, and the ten largest clones take under 0.35%. The rearrangement joins TRBV9 to TRBJ2-3; D perhaps matches TRBD2 (5 bases). The origin of this receptor is an adult with an advanced solid tumor such as melanoma, head and neck, liver or kidney cancer. Here the sequenced sample was CD4+ or CD8+ T cells sorted from blood, taken in a trial of the OX40 agonist ivuxolimab. This chain's CDR3 is CASSVDGGAADTQYF. The CDR3 nucleotides are TGTGCCAGCAGCGTGGACGGAGGTGCCGCAGATACGCAGTATTTT.